These T cell receptor beta chains were read from a single sample in a study of blood T cell repertoires in COVID-19. The assay was immunoSEQ multiplex PCR, and TCRdb's table has in-frame clones only and misses some. The data show about 160,000 clones, about 85% seen once. Sequenced material: peripheral blood. These TCRs come from a man aged 65 to 85 who had recovered from COVID-19. Each CDR3 is given with its conserved first and last residue. D genes are given only for firm matches. Expanded clones get a size class; other rows say once, few or many, or leave the size out.

J gene	V gene	clone size	D gene	CDR3 DNA	CDR3 protein
TRBJ2-2	TRBV5-1	NA	NA	TGCGCCAGCAGCCCACATAACACCGGGGAGCTGTTTTTT	CASSPHNTGELFF
TRBJ2-1	TRBV12-3/TRBV12-4	NA	NA	TGTGCCAGCAGTTTAGTCGTTGTGAGTGAGCAGTTCTTC	CASSLVVVSEQFF
TRBJ2-5	TRBV15	NA	NA	TGTGCCACCAGCACCTACGGGACTCAAGAGACCCAGTACTTC	CATSTYGTQETQYF
TRBJ2-1	TRBV14	NA	TRBD2	TGTGCCAGCAGCCCCGGACTAGCAGAGAGCTCCTACAATGAGCAGTTCTTC	CASSPGLAESSYNEQFF
TRBJ2-7	TRBV10-3	NA	NA	TGTGCCATCAGGACGACTAGAGAGGACTACGAGCAGTACTTC	CAIRTTREDYEQYF
TRBJ2-2	TRBV4-1	NA	TRBD2	TGCGCCAGCAGCCAAGAGGCTAGCGGGAGATATTCCGGGGAGCTGTTTTTT	CASSQEASGRYSGELFF
TRBJ1-6	TRBV28	NA	NA	TGTGCCAGCGGCAGCTGGGGGCCATATAATTCACCCCTCCACTTT	CASGSWGPYNSPLHF
TRBJ2-5	TRBV21-1	NA	NA	TGTGCCAGCAGCACGCCCGGACTAGCGGGAGGCGAAGAGACCCAGTACTTC	CASSTPGLAGGEETQYF
TRBJ2-2	TRBV9	NA	NA	TGTGCCAGCAGCGCAGCGGACTATTACACCGGGGAGCTGTTTTTT	CASSAADYYTGELFF
TRBJ1-2	TRBV5-6	once	NA	TGTGCCAGCCGTAAGGAGGCAGGTTCCTATGGCTACACCTTC	CASRKEAGSYGYTF
TRBJ1-5	TRBV6-6	NA	TRBD1	TGTGCCAGCAGTTTCACAGGGGACAATCAGCCCCAGCATTTT	CASSFTGDNQPQHF
TRBJ2-1	TRBV4-2	NA	NA	TGTGCCAGCAGCCAAGGGCTAGTTTTATACAATGAGCAGTTCTTC	CASSQGLVLYNEQFF
TRBJ2-1	TRBV7-6	NA	NA	TGTGCCAGCAGCTTGGGACTTTACAATGAGCAGTTCTTC	CASSLGLYNEQFF
TRBJ1-5	TRBV6-5	NA	TRBD1	TGTGCCAGCAGTAGCTTGACAGGGTCGGATCAGCCCCAGCATTTT	CASSSLTGSDQPQHF
TRBJ2-1	TRBV2	NA	TRBD2	TGTGCCAGCAGTTTACTAGCGGGGGGCACCGGTGAGCAGTTCTTC	CASSLLAGGTGEQFF
TRBJ2-5	TRBV6-5	NA	NA	TGTGCCAGCAGCGTTCGGGTTTGGGAGACCCAGTACTTC	CASSVRVWETQYF
TRBJ1-5	TRBV19	NA	TRBD1	TGTGCCAGTAGTATGCTACCGGGACAGGGGGCATGGGTTGGCAATCAGCCCCAGCATTTT	CASSMLPGQGAWVGNQPQHF
TRBJ1-2	TRBV25-1	NA	NA	TGTGCCAGCAGTGATGTGAGCGGCTACACCTTC	CASSDVSGYTF
TRBJ2-3	TRBV11-2	NA	TRBD1	TGTGCCAGCAGCTTCACAGGGGGCCAAGATACGCAGTATTTT	CASSFTGGQDTQYF
TRBJ1-5	TRBV19	NA	NA	TGTGCCAGTAGTATAGGCAGGGTTGGGCAGCCCCAGCATTTT	CASSIGRVGQPQHF
TRBJ2-1	TRBV27	NA	TRBD2	TGTGCCAGCATAGGACTAGCGGGAGGGGGGGTCTGGAATGAGCAGTTCTTC	CASIGLAGGGVWNEQFF
TRBJ1-5	TRBV18	NA	NA	TGTGCCAGCGCAGGGGCAGGCAATCAGCCCCAGCATTTT	CASAGAGNQPQHF
TRBJ2-1	TRBV30	NA	TRBD2	TGTGCCGCCAACGGGGGAGGGCCGACGAGCTCCTACAATGAGCAGTTCTTC	CAANGGGPTSSYNEQFF
TRBJ1-5	TRBV7-9	NA	NA	TGTGCCAGCAGCTTAGGGGCAGAGAATCAGCCCCAGCATTTT	CASSLGAENQPQHF
TRBJ1-5	TRBV28	NA	TRBD1	TGTGCCAGCGGGGACAGGTCCCGCAATCAGCCCCAGCATTTT	CASGDRSRNQPQHF
TRBJ1-1	TRBV12-3/TRBV12-4	NA	NA	TGTGCCAGCAGTTTAAGGGGAGGCACTGAAGCTTTCTTT	CASSLRGGTEAFF
TRBJ2-6	TRBV6-5	NA	NA	TGTGCCAGCAGAACAGACCCTGGGGCCAACGTCCTGACTTTC	CASRTDPGANVLTF
TRBJ2-7	TRBV5-1	few	TRBD2	TGCGCCAGCAGCTTCCTAGCGGGAGAATCCTACGAGCAGTACTTC	CASSFLAGESYEQYF
TRBJ2-1	TRBV6-5	NA	NA	TGTGCCAGCACTCTATCTCTCAACAATGAGCAGTTCTTC	CASTLSLNNEQFF
TRBJ1-4	TRBV6-6	NA	TRBD1	TGTGCCAGCAGCAAACAGGGGTCTAATGAAAAACTGTTTTTT	CASSKQGSNEKLFF
TRBJ2-7	TRBV30	NA	TRBD2	TGTGCCTGGAGTGTACCCCTAGCGGGAGCTCCCCTATACTTC	CAWSVPLAGAPLYF
TRBJ2-1	TRBV24-1	NA	TRBD2	TGTGCCACCAGTGATTTGACGACTAGCGGATACAATGAGCAGTTCTTC	CATSDLTTSGYNEQFF
TRBJ1-1	TRBV18	once	TRBD1	TGTGCCAGCTCACCCCGGACAGGCTTATTGAACACTGAAGCTTTCTTT	CASSPRTGLLNTEAFF
TRBJ2-1	TRBV6-5	NA	TRBD2	TGTGCCAGCAGTTACTCAGCTAGCGGGAGGGATGAGCAGTTCTTC	CASSYSASGRDEQFF
TRBJ1-2	TRBV28	NA	NA	TGTGCCAGCAGTCCTTACAGGGAGCCACCCTATGGCTACACCTTC	CASSPYREPPYGYTF
TRBJ2-1	TRBV27	NA	NA	TGTGCCAGCAGTCCCATCCGTCGAACTTATTACAATGAGCAGTTCTTC	CASSPIRRTYYNEQFF
TRBJ2-1	TRBV15	NA	TRBD2	TGTGCCACCAGCAAAAACCCGGGACTAGCGGGATCCGATGAGCAGTTCTTC	CATSKNPGLAGSDEQFF
TRBJ2-1	TRBV6-6	NA	NA	TGTGCCAGCAGTTACTCTGGAGGGAGCATAATCGATGAGCAGTTCTTC	CASSYSGGSIIDEQFF
TRBJ2-1	TRBV28	NA	NA	TGTGCCAGCAGTTCACGCGGGGCGGGGAATGAGCAGTTCTTC	CASSSRGAGNEQFF
TRBJ2-3	TRBV6-5	NA	NA	TGTGCCAGCAGTTACGAGCGGGCCGGTGGCACAGATACGCAGTATTTT	CASSYERAGGTDTQYF